This T cell receptor (beta chain) emerged from a study of glioma-infiltrating T cells. Broader study findings: Gliomas, especially low-grade, showed above-expected tissue-blood divergence; non-neoplastic patients showed below.

TCR alpha and beta CDR3 regions were amplified from RNA using iRepertoire nested multiplex PCR. Tissue mRNA or PBMC total RNA, 100-400 ng, went into one-step reverse transcription and amplification. TCRdb independently ran MiXCR on the multiplex PCR reads; one entry per CDR3 protein. Here the sample spans over 140,000 distinct CDR3 sequences, around 40% being singletons. This clonotype has more than one count but fewer than ten. Its antigen remains unidentified. The V gene's germline CDR1 is ENHRY and CDR2 SYGVKD. CDR3 length equals 13 residues. V lost 9 bases and J lost 2, with 13 bases in between. The sequence was collected from a human donor with low-grade glioma or glioblastoma, undergoing nonglioma brain surgery, or in good health (not recorded which). The rearrangement joins TRBV10-3 to TRBJ1-1; a weak D match, TRBD1 (5 bases). Sequenced sample: glioma tissue, nonneoplastic brain tissue, or PBMCs (not recorded which). DNA of the CDR3: TGTGCCATGAAACGGGGGACCAACACTGAAGCTTTCTTT. Encoded protein: CAMKRGTNTEAFF.